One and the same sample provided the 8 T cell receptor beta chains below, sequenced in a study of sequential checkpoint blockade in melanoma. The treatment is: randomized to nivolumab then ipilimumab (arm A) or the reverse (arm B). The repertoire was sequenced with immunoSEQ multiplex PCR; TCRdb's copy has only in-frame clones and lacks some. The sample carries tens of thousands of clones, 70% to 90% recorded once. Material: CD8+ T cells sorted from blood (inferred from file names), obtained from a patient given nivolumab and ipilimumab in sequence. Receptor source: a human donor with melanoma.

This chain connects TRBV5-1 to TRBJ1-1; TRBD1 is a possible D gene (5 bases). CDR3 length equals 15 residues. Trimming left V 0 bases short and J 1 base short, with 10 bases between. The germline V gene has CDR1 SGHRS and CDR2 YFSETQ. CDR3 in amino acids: CASSLAGQGNTEAFF. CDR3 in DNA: TGCGCCAGCAGCTTGGCAGGCCAGGGGAACACTGAAGCTTTCTTT.

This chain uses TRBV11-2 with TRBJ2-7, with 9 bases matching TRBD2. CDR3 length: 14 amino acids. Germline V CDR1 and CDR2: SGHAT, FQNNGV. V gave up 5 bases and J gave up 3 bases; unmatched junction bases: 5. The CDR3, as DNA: TGTGCCAGCAGCCTGGGGACTAGCTACTACGAGCAGTACTTC. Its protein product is CASSLGTSYYEQYF.

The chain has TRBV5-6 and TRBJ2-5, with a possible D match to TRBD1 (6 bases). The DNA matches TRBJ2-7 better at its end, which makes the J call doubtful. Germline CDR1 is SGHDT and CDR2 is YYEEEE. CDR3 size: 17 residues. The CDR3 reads CASSLAGVVGGSYEQYF. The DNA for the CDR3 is TGTGCCAGCAGCTTGGCCGGTGTAGTAGGGGGCTCCTACGAGCAGTACTTC.

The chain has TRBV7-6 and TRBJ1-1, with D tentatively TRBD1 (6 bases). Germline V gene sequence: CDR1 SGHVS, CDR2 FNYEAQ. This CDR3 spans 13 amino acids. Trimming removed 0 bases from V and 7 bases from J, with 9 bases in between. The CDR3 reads CASSLAGGGEAFF. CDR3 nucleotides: TGTGCCAGCAGCTTAGCAGGGGGTGGTGAAGCTTTCTTT.

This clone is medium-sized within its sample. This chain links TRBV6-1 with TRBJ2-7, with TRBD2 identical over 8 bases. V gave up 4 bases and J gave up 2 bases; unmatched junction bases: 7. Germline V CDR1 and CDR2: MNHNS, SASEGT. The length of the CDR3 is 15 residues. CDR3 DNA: TGTGCCAGCAGTGTTCTAGCGGGTGCCGCCTACGAGCAGTACTTC. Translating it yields CASSVLAGAAYEQYF.

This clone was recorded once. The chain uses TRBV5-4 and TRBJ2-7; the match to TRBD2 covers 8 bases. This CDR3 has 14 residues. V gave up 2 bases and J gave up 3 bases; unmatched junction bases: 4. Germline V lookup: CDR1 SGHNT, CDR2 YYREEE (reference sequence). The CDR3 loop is CASSFSGKGYEQYF. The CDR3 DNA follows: TGTGCCAGCAGCTTTAGCGGGAAAGGCTACGAGCAGTACTTC.

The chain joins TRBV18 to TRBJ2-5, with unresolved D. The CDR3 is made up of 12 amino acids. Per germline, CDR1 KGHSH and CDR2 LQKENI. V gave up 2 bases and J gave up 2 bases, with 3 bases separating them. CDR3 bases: TGTGCCAGCTCACCAACACAAGAGACCCAGTACTTC. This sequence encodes CASSPTQETQYF.

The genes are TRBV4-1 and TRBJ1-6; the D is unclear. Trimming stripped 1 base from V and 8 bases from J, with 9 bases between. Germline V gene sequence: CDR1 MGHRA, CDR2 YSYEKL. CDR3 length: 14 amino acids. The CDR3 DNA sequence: TGCGCCAGCAGCCAAGGGTGGGGAGATTCACCCCTCCACTTT. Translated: CASSQGWGDSPLHF.